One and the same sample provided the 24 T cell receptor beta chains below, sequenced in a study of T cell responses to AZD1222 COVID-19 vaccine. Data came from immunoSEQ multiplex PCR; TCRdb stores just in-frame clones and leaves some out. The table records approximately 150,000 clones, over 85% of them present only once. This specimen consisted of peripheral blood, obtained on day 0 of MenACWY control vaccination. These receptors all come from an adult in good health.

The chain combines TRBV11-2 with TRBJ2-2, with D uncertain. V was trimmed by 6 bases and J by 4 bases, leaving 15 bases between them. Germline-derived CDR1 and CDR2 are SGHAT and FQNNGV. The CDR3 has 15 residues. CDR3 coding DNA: TGTGCCAGCAGTTTGTCCGGGTACTTCACCGGGGAGCTGTTTTTT. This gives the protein CASSLSGYFTGELFF.

This chain's CDR3 is CASLGEYNTEAFF. CDR3 sequence (DNA): TGTGCCAGCCTGGGGGAATACAACACTGAAGCTTTCTTT. This chain connects TRBV27 to TRBJ1-1; D possibly corresponds to TRBD1 (5 bases). The CDR3 extends over 13 amino acids. Germline CDR1 reads MNHEY; CDR2 reads SMNVEV (reference sequence). V was pared by 8 bases and J by 2 bases, with 12 bases between.

CDR3 region: CASSYSGAGGYYGYTF. In nucleotides, the CDR3 is TGTGCCAGCAGTTACTCGGGGGCAGGGGGGTACTATGGCTACACCTTC. The chain carries TRBV6-5 and TRBJ1-2, with 7 bases aligning to TRBD1. This CDR3 comprises 16 residues. V was clipped by 0 bases and J by 3 bases; unmatched bases: 7. Germline assignment: CDR1 MNHEY and CDR2 SVGAGI.

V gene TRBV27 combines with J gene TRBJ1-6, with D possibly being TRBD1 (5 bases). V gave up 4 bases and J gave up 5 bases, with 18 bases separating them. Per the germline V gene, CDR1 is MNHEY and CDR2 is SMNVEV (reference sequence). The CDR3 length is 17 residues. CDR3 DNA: TGTGCCAGCAGTTCCTATCTTCCGGGACGGAATAATTCACCCCTCCACTTT. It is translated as CASSSYLPGRNNSPLHF.

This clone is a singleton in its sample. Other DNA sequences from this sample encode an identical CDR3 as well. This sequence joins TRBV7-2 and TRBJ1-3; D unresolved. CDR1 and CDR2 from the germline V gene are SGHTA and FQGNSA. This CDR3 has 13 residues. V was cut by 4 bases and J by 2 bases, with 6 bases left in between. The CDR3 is CASSSAPGNTIYF. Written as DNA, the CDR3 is TGTGCCAGCAGCTCCGCCCCTGGAAACACCATATATTTT.

The CDR3 loop is CATSGRDRDPDTQYF. Here the CDR3 DNA reads TGTGCCACCAGTGGGCGGGACAGGGATCCAGATACGCAGTATTTT. The chain combines TRBV24-1 with TRBJ2-3, with 9 nucleotides matching TRBD1. CDR1 is KGHDR, CDR2 SFDVKD, per germline. The CDR3 is 15 amino acids. Losses at the gene ends were 5 bases for V and 4 bases for J; bases not matched to a gene: 6.

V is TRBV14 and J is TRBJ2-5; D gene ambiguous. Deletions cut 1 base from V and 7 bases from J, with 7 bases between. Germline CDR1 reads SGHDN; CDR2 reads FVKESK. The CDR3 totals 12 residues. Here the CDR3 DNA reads TGTGCCAGCAGCCAAGCAGCCGGGACCCAGTACTTC. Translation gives CASSQAAGTQYF.

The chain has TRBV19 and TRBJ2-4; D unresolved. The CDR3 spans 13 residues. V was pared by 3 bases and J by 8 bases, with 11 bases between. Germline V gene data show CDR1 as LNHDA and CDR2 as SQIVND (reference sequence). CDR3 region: CASSIPGADIQYF. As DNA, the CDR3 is TGTGCCAGTAGTATCCCCGGAGCAGACATTCAGTACTTC.

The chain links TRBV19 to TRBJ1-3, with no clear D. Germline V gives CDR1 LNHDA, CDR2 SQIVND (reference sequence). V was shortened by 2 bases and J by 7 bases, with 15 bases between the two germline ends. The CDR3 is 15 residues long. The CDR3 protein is CASSISNTWTNTIYF. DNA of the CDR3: TGTGCCAGTAGTATAAGCAACACGTGGACGAACACCATATATTTT.

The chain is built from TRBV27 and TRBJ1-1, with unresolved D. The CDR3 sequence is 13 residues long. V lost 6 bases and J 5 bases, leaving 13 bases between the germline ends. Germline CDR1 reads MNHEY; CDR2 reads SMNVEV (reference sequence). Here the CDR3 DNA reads TGTGCCAGCAGCAGGACCCCGTGGACTGAAGCTTTCTTT. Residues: CASSRTPWTEAFF.

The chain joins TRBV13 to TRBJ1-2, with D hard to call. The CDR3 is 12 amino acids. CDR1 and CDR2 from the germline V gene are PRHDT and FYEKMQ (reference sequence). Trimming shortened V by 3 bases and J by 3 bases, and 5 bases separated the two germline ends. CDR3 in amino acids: CASSLMHYGYTF. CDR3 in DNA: TGTGCCAGCAGCTTGATGCACTATGGCTACACCTTC. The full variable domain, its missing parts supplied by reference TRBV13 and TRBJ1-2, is AAGVIQSPRHLIKEKRETATLKCYPIPRHDTVYWYQQGPGQDPQFLISFYEKMQSDKGSIPDRFSAQQFSDYHSELNMSSLELGDSALYFCASSLMHYGYTFGSGTRLTVV.

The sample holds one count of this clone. The CDR3 DNA sequence: TGTGCCACCAGCAGAGTGGACAGGAACACCGGGGAGCTGTTTTTT. This codes for CATSRVDRNTGELFF. The gene calls are TRBV15 and TRBJ2-2, with D possibly TRBD1 on 6 matching bases. Trimming took 1 base from V and 1 from J, leaving 7 bases between them. The CDR3 is 15 residues long. Germline V gene sequence: CDR1 LNHNV, CDR2 YYDKDF (reference sequence).

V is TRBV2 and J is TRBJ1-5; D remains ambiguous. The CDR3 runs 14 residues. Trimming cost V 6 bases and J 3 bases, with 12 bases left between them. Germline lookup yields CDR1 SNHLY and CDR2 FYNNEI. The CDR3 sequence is CASRPGRDNQPQHF. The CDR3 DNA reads TGTGCCAGCAGGCCAGGACGGGACAATCAGCCCCAGCATTTT.

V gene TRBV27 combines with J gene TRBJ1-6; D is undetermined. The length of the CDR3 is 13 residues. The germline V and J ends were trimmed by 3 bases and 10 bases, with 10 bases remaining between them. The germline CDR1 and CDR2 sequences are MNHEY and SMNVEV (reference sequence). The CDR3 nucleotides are TGTGCCAGCAGTTTGGGCAGCGAATCACCCCTCCACTTT. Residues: CASSLGSESPLHF.

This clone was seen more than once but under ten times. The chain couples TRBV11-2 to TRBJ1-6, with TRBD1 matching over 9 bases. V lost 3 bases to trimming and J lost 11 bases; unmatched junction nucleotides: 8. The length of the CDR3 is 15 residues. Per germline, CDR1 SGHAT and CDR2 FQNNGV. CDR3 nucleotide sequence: TGTGCCAGCAGCTTTGGGGACAGGGAGATCGCACCCCTCCACTTT. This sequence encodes CASSFGDREIAPLHF.

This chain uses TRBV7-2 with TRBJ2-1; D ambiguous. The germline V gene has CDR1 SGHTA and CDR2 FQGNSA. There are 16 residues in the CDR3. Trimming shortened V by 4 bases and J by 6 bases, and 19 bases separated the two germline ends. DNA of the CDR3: TGTGCCAGCAGCTCCAGACCCAAGGAGCTCCCCAATGAGCAGTTCTTC. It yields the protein CASSSRPKELPNEQFF.

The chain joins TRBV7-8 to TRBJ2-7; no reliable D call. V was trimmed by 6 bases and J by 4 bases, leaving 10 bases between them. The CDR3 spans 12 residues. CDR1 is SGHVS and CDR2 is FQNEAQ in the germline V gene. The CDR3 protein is CASSGQLYEQYF. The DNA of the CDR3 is TGTGCCAGCAGTGGCCAACTTTACGAGCAGTACTTC.

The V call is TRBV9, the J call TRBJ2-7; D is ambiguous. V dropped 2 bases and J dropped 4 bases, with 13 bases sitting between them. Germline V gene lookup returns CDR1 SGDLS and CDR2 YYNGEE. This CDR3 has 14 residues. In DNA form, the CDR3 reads TGTGCCAGCAGCGTGAGCATGGATAGTTACGAGCAGTACTTC. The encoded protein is CASSVSMDSYEQYF.

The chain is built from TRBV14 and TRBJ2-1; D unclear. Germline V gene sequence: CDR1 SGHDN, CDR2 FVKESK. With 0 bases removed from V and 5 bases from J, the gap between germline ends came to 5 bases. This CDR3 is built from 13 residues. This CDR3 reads CASSQEADNEQFF. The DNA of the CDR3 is TGTGCCAGCAGCCAAGAGGCGGACAATGAGCAGTTCTTC.

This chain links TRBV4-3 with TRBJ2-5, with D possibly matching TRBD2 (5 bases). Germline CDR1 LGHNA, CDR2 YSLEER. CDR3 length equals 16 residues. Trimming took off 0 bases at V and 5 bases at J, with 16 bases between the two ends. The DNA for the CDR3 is TGCGCCAGCAGCCAAGATGGAGGACGGCGAGGGGAGACCCAGTACTTC. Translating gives CASSQDGGRRGETQYF.

The DNA for the CDR3 is TGTGCCAGCAGCTTAGGATCCATAGGTCAGCCCCAGCATTTT. This encodes CASSLGSIGQPQHF. V gene TRBV11-2 combines with J gene TRBJ1-5; D is uncertain. Trimming stripped 1 base from V and 6 bases from J, with 10 bases between. The CDR3 has 14 amino acids. Germline V gene data show CDR1 as SGHAT and CDR2 as FQNNGV.

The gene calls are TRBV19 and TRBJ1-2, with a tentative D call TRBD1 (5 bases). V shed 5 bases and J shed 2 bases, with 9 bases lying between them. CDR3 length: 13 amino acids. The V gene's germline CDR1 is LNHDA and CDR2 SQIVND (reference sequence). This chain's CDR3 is CASSWQGNYGYTF. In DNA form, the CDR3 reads TGTGCCAGTAGTTGGCAGGGAAACTATGGCTACACCTTC.

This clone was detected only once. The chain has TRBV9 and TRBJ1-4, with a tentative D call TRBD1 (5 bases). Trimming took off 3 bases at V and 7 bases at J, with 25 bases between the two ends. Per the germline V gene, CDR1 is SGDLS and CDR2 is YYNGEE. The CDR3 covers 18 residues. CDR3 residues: CASSERDRRSGRSEKLFF. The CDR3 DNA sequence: TGTGCCAGCAGCGAGAGGGACCGACGATCCGGGAGGAGTGAAAAACTGTTTTTT.

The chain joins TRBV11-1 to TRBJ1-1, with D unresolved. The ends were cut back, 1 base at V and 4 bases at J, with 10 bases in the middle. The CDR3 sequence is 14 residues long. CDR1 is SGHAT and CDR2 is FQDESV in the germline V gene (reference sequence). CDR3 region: CASSLEAVFTEAFF. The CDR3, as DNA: TGTGCCAGCAGCTTAGAGGCCGTTTTCACTGAAGCTTTCTTT. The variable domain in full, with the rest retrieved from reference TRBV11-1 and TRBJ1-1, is EAEVAQSPRYKITEKSQAVAFWCDPISGHATLYWYRQILGQGPELLVQFQDESVVDDSQLPKDRFSAERLKGVDSTLKIQPAELGDSAMYLCASSLEAVFTEAFFGQGTRLTVV.